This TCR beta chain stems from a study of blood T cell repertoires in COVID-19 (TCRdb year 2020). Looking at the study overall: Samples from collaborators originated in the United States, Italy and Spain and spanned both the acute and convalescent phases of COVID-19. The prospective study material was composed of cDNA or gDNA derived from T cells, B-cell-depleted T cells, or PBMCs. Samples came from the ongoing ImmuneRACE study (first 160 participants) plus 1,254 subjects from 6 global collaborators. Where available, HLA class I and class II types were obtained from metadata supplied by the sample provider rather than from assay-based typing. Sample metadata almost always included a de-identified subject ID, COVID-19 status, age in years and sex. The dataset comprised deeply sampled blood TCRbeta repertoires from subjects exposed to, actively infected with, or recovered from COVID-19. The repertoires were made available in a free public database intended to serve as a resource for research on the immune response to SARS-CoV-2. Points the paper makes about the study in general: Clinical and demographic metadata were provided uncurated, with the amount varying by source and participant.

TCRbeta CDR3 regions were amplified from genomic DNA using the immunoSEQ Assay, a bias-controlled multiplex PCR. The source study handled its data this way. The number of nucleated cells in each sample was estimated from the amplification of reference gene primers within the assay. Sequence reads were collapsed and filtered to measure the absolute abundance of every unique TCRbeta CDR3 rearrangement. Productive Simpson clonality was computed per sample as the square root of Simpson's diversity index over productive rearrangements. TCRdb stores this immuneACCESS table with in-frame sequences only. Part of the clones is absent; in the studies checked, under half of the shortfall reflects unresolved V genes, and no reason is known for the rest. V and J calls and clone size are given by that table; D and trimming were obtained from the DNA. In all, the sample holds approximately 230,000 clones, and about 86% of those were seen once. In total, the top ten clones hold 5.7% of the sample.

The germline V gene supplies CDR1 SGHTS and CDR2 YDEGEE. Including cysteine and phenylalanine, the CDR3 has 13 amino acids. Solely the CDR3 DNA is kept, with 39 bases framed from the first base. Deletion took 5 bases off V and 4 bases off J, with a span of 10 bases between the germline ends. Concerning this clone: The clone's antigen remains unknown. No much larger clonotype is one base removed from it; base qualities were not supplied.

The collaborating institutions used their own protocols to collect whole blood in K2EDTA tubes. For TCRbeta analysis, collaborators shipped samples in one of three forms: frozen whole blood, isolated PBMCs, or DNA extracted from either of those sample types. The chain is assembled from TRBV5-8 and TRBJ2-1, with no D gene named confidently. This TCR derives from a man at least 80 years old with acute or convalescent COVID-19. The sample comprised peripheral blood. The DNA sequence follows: TGTGCCAGCAGAATAGGAGTGTACAATGAGCAGTTCTTC. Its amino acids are CASRIGVYNEQFF.